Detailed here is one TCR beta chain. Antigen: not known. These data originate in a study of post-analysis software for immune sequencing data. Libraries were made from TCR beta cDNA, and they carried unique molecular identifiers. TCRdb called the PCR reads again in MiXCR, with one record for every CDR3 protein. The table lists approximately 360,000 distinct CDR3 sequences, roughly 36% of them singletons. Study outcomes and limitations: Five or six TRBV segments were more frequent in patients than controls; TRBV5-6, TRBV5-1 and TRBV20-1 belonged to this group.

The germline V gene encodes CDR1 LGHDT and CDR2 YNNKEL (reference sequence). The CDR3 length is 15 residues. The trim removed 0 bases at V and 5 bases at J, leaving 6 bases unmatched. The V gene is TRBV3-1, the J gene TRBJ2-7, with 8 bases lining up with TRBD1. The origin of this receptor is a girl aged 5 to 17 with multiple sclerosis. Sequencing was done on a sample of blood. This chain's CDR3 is CASSQDADRVNEQYF. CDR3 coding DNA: TGTGCCAGCAGCCAAGATGCGGACAGGGTCAACGAGCAGTACTTC.